The clone carrying this T cell receptor (beta chain) appeared a few times. Its target is not known. CD45RO/CCR7/CD25/CD127/CD95/CD27 staining was used to isolate CD4+ naive, central memory, regulatory and stem cell-like memory cells by sorting. Looked up from germline, CDR1 is SGDLS and CDR2 is YYNGEE. The CDR3 sequence is 15 residues long. The V end was cut by 5 bases, the J end by 0 bases, with 12 bases between. cDNA synthesis used the whole RNA isolate, giving expressed TCRB sequences. The repertoire was sequenced with immunoSEQ multiplex PCR; TCRdb's copy has only in-frame clones and lacks some. The sample carries roughly 730,000 clones, over 10% recorded once. The data are from a study of beta chain features in type 1 diabetes. Regarding the study as a whole: The naive, central memory and Treg TCRB repertoires showed an apparent similarity that was greater among patients than among healthy donors. Type 1 diabetes patients had moderately but significantly shorter TCRB CDR3s in all four CD4+ subsets. The question left open here concerned HLA type influencing TCRB rearrangement.

The V call is TRBV9, the J call TRBJ2-1, with D perhaps given as TRBD1 or TRBD2 (5 bases each). The sequenced material came from naive CD4+ T cells from blood. This receptor was taken from a man aged 18 to 30 with type 1 diabetes. CDR3 DNA sequence: TGTGCCAGCAGACGGGACCCGAGCTCCTACAATGAGCAGTTCTTC. Protein: CASRRDPSSYNEQFF.